What follows are 23 T cell receptor beta chains derived from one specimen sequenced in a study of regulatory T cells in long-lasting Graves disease. Assembly of TCR beta libraries relied on iRepertoire HTBI primers together with Arm-PCR of CDR3 regions. Each CDR3 protein gets one entry after TCRdb re-called the multiplex PCR reads with MiXCR. The table shows some 430,000 distinct CDR3 sequences, with around a fifth occurring only once. As to time point: persistent/refractory GD, antithyroid drugs over 5 years with positive TRAb. Making the TCR library involved RNA that had been extracted from PBMCs. The sequences come from peripheral blood mononuclear cells (PBMCs), collected when the disease was refractory, from a patient treated with antithyroid drugs. These TCRs come from a female donor with Graves disease.

The chain combines TRBV6-5 with TRBJ2-7, with D perhaps TRBD2 (5 bases). The germline V gene encodes CDR1 MNHEY and CDR2 SVGAGI. V lost 0 bases and J 5 bases, leaving 8 bases between the germline ends. The CDR3 runs to 13 residues. CDR3 in amino acids: CASSYSLAHEQYF. The CDR3 DNA sequence: TGTGCCAGCAGTTACTCCCTAGCCCACGAGCAGTACTTC.

The rearrangement links TRBV29-1 to TRBJ2-7; possible D gene TRBD2, 5 bases. This CDR3 comprises 12 residues. The V end lost 4 bases, the J end lost 5 bases, and 12 bases lay between the germline ends. In germline, CDR1 is SQVTM, CDR2 ANQGSEA. The CDR3 region has the DNA TGCAGCGTTGTAAGGGAGAGGGACGAGCAGTACTTC. Protein: CSVVRERDEQYF.

Many counts were recorded for this clonotype. This chain joins TRBV12-3 or TRBV12-4 and TRBJ2-7; possibly TRBD1 for D (6 bases). The CDR3 extends over 11 amino acids. Between the trimmed V and J ends, which lost 1 base and 12 bases, there was a span of 10 bases. This CDR3 reads CASSLGGLGYF. In DNA form, the CDR3 reads TGTGCCAGCAGTTTAGGGGGGCTAGGGTACTTC.

This clonotype has more than one count but fewer than ten. This chain links TRBV12-3 or TRBV12-4 with TRBJ2-5; D remains unclear. V dropped 6 bases and J dropped 2 bases, with 13 bases sitting between them. The CDR3 loop spans 14 amino acids. This chain's CDR3 is CASRYSSLQETQYF. For the CDR3, the DNA is TGTGCCAGCAGATACTCGAGCCTTCAAGAGACCCAGTACTTC.

Written as DNA, the CDR3 is TGTGCCAGCAGCTCTTACAGGGGAGGCTCACCCCTCCACTTT. Protein product: CASSSYRGGSPLHF. The chain carries TRBV7-2 and TRBJ1-6; the match to TRBD1 covers 7 bases. The CDR3 is made up of 14 amino acids. Trimming at V came to 4 bases and at J to 10 bases, leaving 7 bases not matched to a gene. Germline V CDR1 and CDR2: SGHTA, FQGNSA.

The J gene is TRBJ1-3, the V gene TRBV19; the D is unclear. From germline, CDR1 is LNHDA and CDR2 SQIVND (reference sequence). This CDR3 contains 15 residues. The ends were cut back, 7 bases at V and 0 bases at J, with 13 bases in the middle. This chain's CDR3 is CASNRVPVSGNTIYF. CDR3 DNA: TGTGCCAGTAATCGGGTCCCCGTCTCTGGAAACACCATATATTTT.

Points on this clonotype: A read error may explain this, as a much larger clone is one base away. The V gene is TRBV25-1, the J gene TRBJ1-3; TRBD1 is a possible D gene (5 bases). This CDR3 region has 14 residues. CDR1 is MGHDK, CDR2 SYGVNS, per germline. Trimming took 6 bases from V and 2 from J, leaving 11 bases between them. CDR3 residues: CASSVGAAGNTIYF. As DNA, the CDR3 is TGTGCCAGCAGCGTTGGGGCAGCTGGAAACACCATATATTTT.

The CDR3 protein is CASSYPWDTEAFF. The CDR3 coding sequence is TGTGCCAGCAGTTACCCCTGGGACACTGAAGCTTTCTTT. The rearrangement links TRBV6-5 to TRBJ1-1; D gene unclear. V lost 2 bases and J 3 bases, leaving 7 bases between the germline ends. The CDR3 extends over 13 amino acids. Germline CDR1 MNHEY, CDR2 SVGAGI.

This clonotype was seen repeatedly, ten times or more. The chain recombines TRBV6-5 with TRBJ1-1, with 7 bases identical to TRBD1. Germline V CDR1 and CDR2: MNHEY, SVGAGI. The CDR3 loop spans 16 amino acids. Trimming cost V 0 bases and J 1 base; bases outside gene matches: 5. The CDR3, as DNA: TGTGCCAGCAGTTACTCGGGGACAGCTTCGAACACTGAAGCTTTCTTT. Its protein product is CASSYSGTASNTEAFF.

On this clonotype: Being one base from a much bigger clone, this may be a read error. The chain is built from TRBV29-1 and TRBJ2-7, with TRBD2 identical over 11 bases. The CDR3 is 13 residues long. Germline loops: CDR1 SQVTM, CDR2 ANQGSEA. The CDR3 protein is CSVTSGSSYKQYF. CDR3 in DNA: TGCAGCGTCACTAGCGGGAGTTCCTACAAGCAGTACTTC.

Remarks on this clonotype: The junction departs from germline at one end; a sequencing error may be responsible. The chain employs TRBV27 and TRBJ2-7; D may be TRBD1 or TRBD2 (6 bases each). This CDR3 contains 15 residues. CDR1 is MNHEY and CDR2 is SMNVEV in the germline V gene (reference sequence). Here the CDR3 DNA reads TGTGCCAGCAGTTCCCCAGGGGACTCGACCTACAAGCAGTACTTC. Translating gives CASSSPGDSTYKQYF.

This clonotype appeared many times. This chain links TRBV28 with TRBJ2-2, with D perhaps matching TRBD1 (6 bases). CDR1 is MDHEN, CDR2 SYDVKM, per germline. V gave up 4 bases and J gave up 2 bases, with 14 bases separating them. The CDR3 sequence is 16 residues long. CDR3 in DNA: TGTGCCAGCAGTTCACCGGGACATTTAAACACCGGGGAGCTGTTTTTT. It is translated as CASSSPGHLNTGELFF. The variable domain in full, with the rest retrieved from reference TRBV28 and TRBJ2-2, is DVKVTQSSRYLVKRTGEKVFLECVQDMDHENMFWYRQDPGLGLRLIYFSYDVKMKEKGDIPEGYSVSREKKERFSLILESASTNQTSMYLCASSSPGHLNTGELFFGEGSRLTVL.

V and J are TRBV20-1 and TRBJ2-7; D possibly corresponds to TRBD2 (6 bases). Germline-derived CDR1 and CDR2 are DFQATT and SNEGSKA (reference sequence). The CDR3 spans 12 residues. Trimming took 6 bases from V and 2 from J, leaving 11 bases between them. The chain's CDR3 is CSATGLAYEQYF. The CDR3 region has the DNA TGCAGTGCCACGGGACTCGCCTACGAGCAGTACTTC.

The J gene is TRBJ2-5, the V gene TRBV7-3; TRBD2 might be the D (5 bases). V was pared by 2 bases and J by 2 bases, with 15 bases between. This CDR3 comprises 16 residues. The V gene's germline CDR1 is SGHTA and CDR2 FQGTGA. In nucleotides, the CDR3 is TGTGCCAGCAGCTTACGGGGAGCGACCCCACAAGAGACCCAGTACTTC. Translation: CASSLRGATPQETQYF.

V is TRBV7-9 and J is TRBJ2-7, with D perhaps TRBD1 or TRBD2 (5 bases each). This CDR3 has 19 amino acids. V dropped 0 bases and J dropped 0 bases, with 21 bases sitting between them. CDR1 is SEHNR, CDR2 FQNEAQ, per germline (reference sequence). DNA of the CDR3: TGTGCCAGCAGCTTAGCGGCAAGATGGGAGAGAGGGGCCTCCTACGAGCAGTACTTC. This sequence encodes CASSLAARWERGASYEQYF.

A word on this clonotype: A read error is possible here, since a much larger clone lies one base away. CDR3 region: CTSSLGSSSGNTIYF. The CDR3 DNA is TGTACCAGCAGCTTAGGGTCCAGCTCTGGAAACACCATATATTTT. The chain has TRBV11-2 and TRBJ1-3; the D is unclear. Germline values: CDR1 SGHAT, CDR2 FQNNGV. The CDR3 is 15 amino acids.

This clonotype was seen only a few times. V gene TRBV29-1 combines with J gene TRBJ1-1; D not certain. Germline CDR1 is SQVTM and CDR2 is ANQGSEA. This CDR3 contains 10 residues. The V gene lost 2 bases and the J gene lost 6 bases, with 4 bases spanning the gap. The CDR3, as DNA: TGCAGCGTTGAAAGTGCTGAAGCTTTCTTT. Translating gives CSVESAEAFF.

At least ten counts were recorded for this clonotype. This rearrangement joins TRBV20-1 to TRBJ1-4; 7 bases match TRBD1. This CDR3 is built from 17 residues. Germline assignment: CDR1 DFQATT and CDR2 SNEGSKA (reference sequence). V lost 0 bases, J lost 8 bases, and 15 bases stayed unmatched. The CDR3 reads CSARDMVWDSTEEKLFF. The CDR3 bases are TGCAGTGCTAGAGATATGGTGTGGGACAGTACGGAGGAAAAACTGTTTTTT.

This clonotype has more than one count but fewer than ten. The chain has TRBV7-2 and TRBJ1-4; no clear D gene. Trimming stripped 1 base from V and 0 bases from J, with 21 bases between. The CDR3 is 20 residues long. Germline loops: CDR1 SGHTA, CDR2 FQGNSA. The CDR3, as DNA: TGTGCCAGCAGCTTAGTTTCGCTGCTCATGCTCGGTGCAACTAATGAAAAACTGTTTTTT. It is translated as CASSLVSLLMLGATNEKLFF.

This clonotype was counted many times. The V and J genes are TRBV30 and TRBJ1-2; perhaps TRBD1 as D (6 bases). The germline CDR1 and CDR2 sequences are GTSNPN and SVGIG (reference sequence). CDR3 length: 11 residues. Trimming pared 4 bases from V and 7 bases from J, leaving 10 bases between. CDR3 residues: CAWTQGTGYTF. CDR3 nucleotides: TGTGCCTGGACTCAGGGGACTGGCTACACCTTC.

The chain recombines TRBV12-3 or TRBV12-4 with TRBJ1-1, with D possibly being TRBD1 (6 bases). The CDR3 has 13 amino acids. Trimming stripped 3 bases from V and 11 bases from J, with 16 bases between. CDR3 sequence: CASSFRGQGLAFF. The CDR3 region has the DNA TGTGCCAGCAGTTTCAGGGGTCAGGGGTTGGCTTTCTTT.

The sample holds many counts of this clonotype. The chain combines TRBV28 with TRBJ2-7; TRBD1 agrees at 9 bases. The CDR3 has 13 residues. V shed 6 bases, J shed 5 bases, and the junction held 5 bases outside the gene matches. Germline values: CDR1 MDHEN, CDR2 SYDVKM. The DNA of the CDR3 is TGTGCCAGCAGCCGGGACAGGGTCGACGAGCAGTACTTC. Translated, it gives CASSRDRVDEQYF.

The sample holds a few counts of this clonotype. The J gene is TRBJ2-7, the V gene TRBV6-5; maybe TRBD2 (5 bases). The V gene's germline CDR1 is MNHEY and CDR2 SVGAGI. The CDR3 is made up of 13 amino acids. V gave up 2 bases and J gave up 4 bases, with 9 bases separating them. Here the CDR3 DNA reads TGTGCCAGCAGTTACGGGTCGGGGTACGAGCAGTACTTC. Amino acid sequence: CASSYGSGYEQYF.